The T cell receptor beta chain described here comes from a study of T cells after yellow fever vaccination. CDR1 and CDR2 (germline): SQVTM, ANQGSEA. Trimming took off 7 bases at V and 2 bases at J, with 12 bases between the two ends. The CDR3 has 12 amino acids. One entry per CDR3 protein results from TCRdb running MiXCR on the 5' RACE reads. The repertoire includes 95,000 to 150,000 distinct CDR3 sequences, 7.5% to 10% of them detected once, and approximately 39% sits in the top ten. This clonotype was picked up many times. This clonotype was obtained from a man aged 18 to 30 who received the YFV17D yellow fever vaccine. The chain links TRBV29-1 to TRBJ2-7, with a tentative D call TRBD2 (6 bases). The source material was CD8+ T cells sorted from PBMCs, sampled on the day of the yellow fever booster vaccination. CDR3 in amino acids: CSALGGTYEQYF. The CDR3 DNA is TGCAGCGCCCTGGGGGGAACCTACGAGCAGTACTTC.